Below, one T cell receptor beta chain is given with its context. Documented time point: recipient sample about 28 days before transplant, after cytoreduction. Data came from immunoSEQ multiplex PCR; TCRdb stores just in-frame clones and leaves some out. The sample lists approximately 11,000 clones, more than 85% seen once, with about 12% in the top ten. These data are taken from a study of T cell clonotyping in hematopoietic cell transplantation. The length of the CDR3 is 16 residues. The germline CDR1 and CDR2 sequences are KGHSH and LQKENI. Between the trimmed V and J ends, which lost 4 bases and 7 bases, there was a span of 22 bases.

The V call is TRBV18, the J call TRBJ1-2, with D possibly TRBD1 on 5 matching bases. Sequencing was performed on peripheral blood mononuclear cells, taken before stem cell transplant. The receptor comes from a woman in her 40s with acute myeloid leukemia. Some clones in this sample may be carry-over from other donors' samples. CDR3 sequence (DNA): TGTGCCAGCTCACGAGCCACTTCTGTCCGGGACGGTGGCTACACCTTC. It specifies CASSRATSVRDGGYTF.